The TCR beta chain described here comes from a study of human T cells and chemical hapten exposure. Study background: Investigators sensitized around 2 cm by around 2 cm of upper inner arm skin with 2% DPC. The scalp of each patient received a weekly diphenylcyclopropenone dose for the full roughly 25-week study. Study-level results: No alteration of TCRs above 1 in 1000 frequency was seen with DPC sensitization.

This clonotype was counted ten times or more. Its antigen is not identified. Indicated time point: patch test 2, 6 weeks after DPC sensitization. Specified treatment: therapeutic diphenylcyclopropenone sensitization with weekly scalp DPC. It was from unfractionated whole blood that total RNA was extracted. TCRdb passed the RACE reads through MiXCR, listing each CDR3 protein once. The table has 96,000 or so distinct CDR3 sequences, 7.5% to 10% seen once. The sequencing used whole blood, collected in connection with sensitization to the hapten diphenylcyclopropenone (DPC). The source is a middle-aged woman with alopecia areata. Some clones in this sample may be carry-over from other donors' samples.

Written as DNA, the CDR3 is TGCAGTGCTAGCAAATGGACTAGCTCCTACAATGAGCAGTTCTTC. It encodes CSASKWTSSYNEQFF. V usage is TRBV20-1 and J usage is TRBJ2-1; 7 bases map to TRBD2. Germline V gene data show CDR1 as DFQATT and CDR2 as SNEGSKA (reference sequence). CDR3 length equals 15 residues. V shed 3 bases and J 0 bases; nucleotides not matched to a gene: 5.